Listed below are T cell receptor beta chains from one sample, sequenced in a study of monozygotic twins with inflammatory bowel disease. From the 5' RACE reads, TCRdb lists one entry per CDR3 protein and no DNA. Recorded for this sample: approximately 160,000 distinct CDR3 sequences. What was sequenced was blood. Receptors were obtained from a human donor with ulcerative colitis or Crohn's disease, or a healthy co-twin of an affected twin (not recorded which). Both conserved end residues are part of each CDR3.

v_gene,j_gene,CDR3aa
TRBV20-1,TRBJ1-2,CSADRGIYGYTF
TRBV29-1,TRBJ2-1,CSVGTSYNEQFF
TRBV23-1,TRBJ1-5,CASILRRGETAYQPQHF
TRBV3-1,TRBJ2-1,CASSQALAGGNNEQFF
TRBV29-1,TRBJ1-5,CSVSLGGPYSNQPQHF
TRBV27,TRBJ2-1,CASSLTTMAYEQFF
TRBV5-1,TRBJ2-7,CASSPKTPAYEQYF
TRBV30,TRBJ2-3,CAWSGTSGVTDTQYF
TRBV4-3,TRBJ2-3,CASSQERGTRQYF
TRBV15,TRBJ2-1,CATSTMLAGLSEQFF
TRBV5-1,TRBJ2-3,CASSSMRGSTDTQYF
TRBV29-1,TRBJ1-1,CSVLDSLNTEAFF
TRBV6-2/TRBV6-3,TRBJ1-1,CASSYGRASTEAFF
TRBV12-3/TRBV12-4,TRBJ1-2,CASRPPPGQGDYGYTF
TRBV29-1,TRBJ1-1,CSVEDSRTEAFF
TRBV30,TRBJ2-1,CAWSAGQLSYNEQFF
TRBV10-3,TRBJ2-1,CAIRRGPNNLNNEQFF
TRBV20-1,TRBJ1-6,CSAPLAGQGTYNSPLHF
TRBV20-1,TRBJ2-3,CSASGVTTDTQYF
TRBV4-1,TRBJ1-1,CASSRGQLGPMNTEAFF
TRBV6-1,TRBJ1-5,CASTPRPTRYSNQPQHF
TRBV6-5,TRBJ2-3,CASSMKVTDTQYF
TRBV24-1,TRBJ1-3,CATRPTGAGNTIYF
TRBV7-9,TRBJ1-5,CASSFGGAGQPQHF